These 4 T cell receptor beta chains originate from one sample sequenced in a study of blood T cell repertoires in COVID-19. Libraries were prepared by immunoSEQ multiplex PCR; TCRdb keeps only in-frame clonotypes and omits some of them. In the table there are about 120,000 clones, 90% of which are singletons. Sequences were obtained from peripheral blood. These receptors came from a human donor with active COVID-19. The donor label of this sample is uncertain.

The chain carries TRBV5-1 and TRBJ2-2; 9 bases align to TRBD1. Trimming cost V 4 bases and J 6 bases; bases outside gene matches: 7. Germline CDR1 and CDR2: SGHRS and YFSETQ. This CDR3 contains 15 residues. CDR3 DNA sequence: TGCGCCAGCAGCATGGGACAGGGTATTGCCGGGGAGCTGTTTTTT. Protein product: CASSMGQGIAGELFF.

This clone was recorded only once. The genes are TRBV19 and TRBJ2-7, with D tentatively TRBD2 (5 bases). V was cut by 4 bases and J by 9 bases, with 19 bases left in between. The CDR3 extends over 14 amino acids. CDR1 LNHDA and CDR2 SQIVND come from the germline V gene (reference sequence). The CDR3 DNA sequence: TGTGCCAGTAGTACCGGGAAGGCCGTGCGGGCGCAGTACTTC. Translation: CASSTGKAVRAQYF.

The CDR3 region is CASSLSVLETQYF. In nucleotides, the CDR3 is TGTGCCAGCAGCTTATCTGTTTTGGAGACCCAGTACTTC. The chain couples TRBV7-2 to TRBJ2-5; D not certain. With 2 bases removed from V and 5 bases from J, the gap between germline ends came to 9 bases. Germline V CDR1 and CDR2: SGHTA, FQGNSA. This CDR3 has 13 residues.

The chain links TRBV28 to TRBJ1-5; D possibly corresponds to TRBD1 (5 bases). Germline CDR1 reads MDHEN; CDR2 reads SYDVKM. The CDR3 totals 14 residues. Between the trimmed V and J ends, which lost 11 bases and 0 bases, there was a span of 14 bases. This CDR3 reads CALAGQHSNQPQHF. The CDR3 nucleotides are TGTGCCTTGGCAGGGCAACATAGCAATCAGCCCCAGCATTTT.